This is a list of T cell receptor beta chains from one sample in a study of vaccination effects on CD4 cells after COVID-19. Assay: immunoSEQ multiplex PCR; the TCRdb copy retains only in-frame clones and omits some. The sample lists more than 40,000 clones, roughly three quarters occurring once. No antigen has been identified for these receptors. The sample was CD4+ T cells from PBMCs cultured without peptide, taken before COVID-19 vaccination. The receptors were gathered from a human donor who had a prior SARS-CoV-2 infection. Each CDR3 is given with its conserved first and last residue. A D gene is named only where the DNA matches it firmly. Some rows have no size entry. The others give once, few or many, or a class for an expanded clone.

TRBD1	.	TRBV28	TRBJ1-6	CASRGGTGTHSYNSPLHF	TGTGCCAGCAGAGGGGGGACAGGGACCCACTCCTATAATTCACCCCTCCACTTT
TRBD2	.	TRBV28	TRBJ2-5	CASMGRLAGFGPQYF	TGTGCCAGCATGGGGAGACTAGCGGGATTTGGTCCCCAGTACTTC
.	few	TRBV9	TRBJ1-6	CASSVAGEGSPLHF	TGTGCCAGCAGCGTAGCAGGGGAGGGTTCACCCCTCCACTTT
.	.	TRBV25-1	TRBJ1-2	CASSTSRGGPYYTF	TGTGCCAGCAGCACAAGCAGGGGTGGCCCCTACTACACCTTC
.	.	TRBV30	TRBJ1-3	CAWTVNGNTIYF	TGTGCCTGGACAGTTAATGGAAACACCATATATTTT
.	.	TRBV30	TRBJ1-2	CAWSKGGGWGGYTF	TGTGCCTGGAGCAAAGGAGGGGGTTGGGGTGGCTACACCTTC
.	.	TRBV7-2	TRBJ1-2	CASSNRVSSPAYGYTF	TGTGCCAGCAGCAACAGGGTATCGTCCCCAGCATATGGCTACACCTTC
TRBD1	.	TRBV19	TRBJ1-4	CASSISHRGNEKLFF	TGTGCCAGTAGTATAAGTCACAGGGGGAATGAAAAACTGTTTTTT
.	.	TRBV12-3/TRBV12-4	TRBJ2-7	CASRRDLPYEQYF	TGTGCCAGCAGACGGGACCTACCCTACGAGCAGTACTTC
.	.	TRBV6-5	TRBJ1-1	CASSPRSSGNTEAFF	TGTGCCAGCAGTCCGAGGTCCTCGGGGAACACTGAAGCTTTCTTT
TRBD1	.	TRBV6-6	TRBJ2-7	CAILGTGPFYEQYF	TGTGCCATCCTTGGGACAGGTCCTTTTTACGAGCAGTACTTC
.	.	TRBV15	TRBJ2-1	CATSRSLGAAYNEQFF	TGTGCCACCAGCAGATCCTTGGGCGCCGCCTACAATGAGCAGTTCTTC
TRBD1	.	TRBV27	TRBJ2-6	CATKRGQGAGGANVLTF	TGTGCCACCAAGAGGGGACAGGGCGCGGGGGGGGCCAACGTCCTGACTTTC
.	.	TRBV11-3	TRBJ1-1	CASSPGPLEAFF	TGTGCCAGCAGCCCAGGACCGCTTGAAGCTTTCTTT
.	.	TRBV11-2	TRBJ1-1	CASSMGLLGHTEAFF	TGTGCCAGCAGCATGGGACTCCTTGGGCACACTGAAGCTTTCTTT
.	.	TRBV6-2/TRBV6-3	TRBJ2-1	CASSPGPNNEQFF	TGTGCCAGCAGCCCGGGACCCAACAATGAGCAGTTCTTC
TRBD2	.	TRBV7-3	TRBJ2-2	CASSYLAGANTGELFF	TGTGCCAGCAGCTACCTAGCGGGAGCGAACACCGGGGAGCTGTTTTTT
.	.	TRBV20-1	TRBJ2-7	CSASLRDFTYEQYF	TGCAGTGCTAGTCTTCGGGACTTCACCTACGAGCAGTACTTC
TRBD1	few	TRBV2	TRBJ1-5	CASRDRGSGQPQHF	TGTGCCAGCAGAGACAGGGGATCTGGTCAGCCCCAGCATTTT
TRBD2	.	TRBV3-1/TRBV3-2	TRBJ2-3	CASSQWPGLAGGDTQYF	TGTGCCAGCAGCCAATGGCCGGGACTAGCGGGAGGAGATACGCAGTATTTT
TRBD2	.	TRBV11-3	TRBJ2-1	CASSFGAGVYNEQFF	TGTGCCAGCAGCTTTGGAGCGGGGGTTTACAATGAGCAGTTCTTC
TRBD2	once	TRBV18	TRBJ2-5	CASSPQRLAMETQYF	TGTGCCAGCTCACCGCAAAGACTAGCAATGGAGACCCAGTACTTC
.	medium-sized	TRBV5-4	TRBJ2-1	CASSQAGVTYNEQFF	TGTGCCAGCAGCCAAGCGGGCGTGACCTACAATGAGCAGTTCTTC
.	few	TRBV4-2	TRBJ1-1	CASSQDPGETEAFF	TGTGCCAGCAGCCAAGATCCGGGTGAGACTGAAGCTTTCTTT
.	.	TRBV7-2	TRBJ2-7	CASRPTALTYEQYF	TGTGCCAGCAGACCGACAGCCTTGACCTACGAGCAGTACTTC
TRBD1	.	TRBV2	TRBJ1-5	CASSRGRGANSNQPQHF	TGTGCCAGCAGCCGCGGCAGGGGGGCAAATAGCAATCAGCCCCAGCATTTT
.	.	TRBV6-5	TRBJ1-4	CASSYSPGLDEKLFF	TGTGCCAGCAGTTACTCTCCGGGACTAGATGAAAAACTGTTTTTT
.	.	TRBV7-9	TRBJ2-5	CASSLVGGGGIGETQYF	TGTGCCAGCAGCTTAGTTGGAGGTGGGGGAATCGGAGAGACCCAGTACTTC
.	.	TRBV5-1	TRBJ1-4	CASSLGGTNREKLFF	TGCGCCAGCAGCTTGGGTGGGACCAACCGGGAAAAACTGTTTTTT
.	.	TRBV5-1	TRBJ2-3	CASSGLGTDTQYF	TGCGCCAGCAGCGGGCTAGGAACAGATACGCAGTATTTT
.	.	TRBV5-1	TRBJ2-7	CASSFTTGNEQYF	TGCGCCAGCAGCTTCACCACAGGGAACGAGCAGTACTTC
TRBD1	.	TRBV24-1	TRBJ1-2	CATSDGQGVEDGYTF	TGTGCCACCAGTGACGGACAGGGAGTTGAGGATGGCTACACCTTC
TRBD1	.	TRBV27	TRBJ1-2	CASSSTTQGAGPLGGYTF	TGTGCCAGCAGTTCAACGACCCAGGGGGCTGGTCCGCTCGGTGGCTACACCTTC
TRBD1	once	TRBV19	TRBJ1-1	CASSLRQGLTEAFF	TGTGCCAGTAGTTTAAGACAGGGTTTGACTGAAGCTTTCTTT
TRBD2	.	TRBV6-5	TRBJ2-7	CASSLAGSLTYEQYF	TGTGCCAGCAGCTTAGCGGGCAGCCTTACCTACGAGCAGTACTTC
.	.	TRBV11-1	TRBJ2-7	CASSLSSWTTYEQYF	TGTGCCAGCAGCTTATCTTCTTGGACAACCTACGAGCAGTACTTC
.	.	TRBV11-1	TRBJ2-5	CASSLLRGPRTQYF	TGTGCCAGCAGCTTACTCCGGGGTCCGAGAACCCAGTACTTC
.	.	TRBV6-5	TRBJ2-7	CASSLSTDYEQYF	TGTGCCAGCAGTTTATCGACAGACTACGAGCAGTACTTC
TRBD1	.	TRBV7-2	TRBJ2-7	CASSSDRERYFEQYF	TGTGCCAGCAGCTCCGACAGGGAGCGTTATTTCGAGCAGTACTTC
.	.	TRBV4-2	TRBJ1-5	CASSQESLAGRDQPQHF	TGTGCCAGCAGCCAAGAGTCCTTGGCGGGCAGGGATCAGCCCCAGCATTTT
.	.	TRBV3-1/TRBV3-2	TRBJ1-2	CATSRGEGGYTF	TGTGCCACGTCAAGGGGCGAGGGTGGCTACACCTTC
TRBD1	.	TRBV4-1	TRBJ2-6	CASSRGTGDNSGANVLTF	TGCGCCAGCAGCAGAGGAACAGGGGACAACTCTGGGGCCAACGTCCTGACTTTC
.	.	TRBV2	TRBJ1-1	CASSLDRRFTEAFF	TGTGCCAGCAGTTTAGACAGGAGGTTCACTGAAGCTTTCTTT
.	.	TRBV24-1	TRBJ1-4	CATQQVFGEKLFF	TGTGCCACCCAACAGGTCTTCGGTGAAAAACTGTTTTTT
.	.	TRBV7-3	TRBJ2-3	CASTLSGGPTDTQYF	TGTGCCAGCACTCTCTCCGGGGGGCCCACAGATACGCAGTATTTT
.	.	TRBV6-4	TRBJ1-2	CAAGEQETAGYTF	TGTGCCGCTGGAGAGCAGGAGACCGCTGGCTACACCTTC
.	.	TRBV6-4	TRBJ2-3	CASSDTTWDTQYF	TGTGCCAGCAGTGACACAACATGGGATACGCAGTATTTT
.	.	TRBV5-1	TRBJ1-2	CASSLLTGSPNYGYTF	TGCGCCAGCAGCTTATTGACAGGATCCCCTAACTATGGCTACACCTTC
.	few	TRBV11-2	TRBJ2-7	CASSSIRTGGYEQYF	TGTGCCAGCAGCTCGATCCGCACCGGGGGTTACGAGCAGTACTTC